This TCR beta chain stems from a study of T-cell memory formation after mild COVID-19. This clonotype was counted between two and nine times. Its antigen is unidentified. One entry per CDR3 protein results from TCRdb running MiXCR on the 5' RACE reads. Of a few hundred thousand distinct CDR3 sequences in the sample, roughly 19% were seen once. Deletions cut 4 bases from V and 5 bases from J, with 11 bases between. The CDR3 consists of 13 residues. Germline V gene data show CDR1 as LGHDT and CDR2 as YNNKEL (reference sequence). Broader study findings: CD8+ contracting clones occupied EMRA, while CD4+ ones occupied mainly CM and EM.

The receptor comes from a man between 18 and 29 years old who had mild COVID-19 (a few samples of this study predate the infection). Cell type and time point are not known. The J gene is TRBJ1-1, the V gene TRBV3-1; D not certain. Material for sequencing was PBMCs or a T cell subset sorted from them (not recorded which). CDR3 residues: CASSRKGHTEAFF. DNA for the CDR3: TGTGCCAGCAGCCGAAAGGGCCATACTGAAGCTTTCTTT.